One TCR beta chain is described in this entry. Its antigen is unidentified. This entry is derived from a study of PD-1 blockade in mismatch repair-deficient tumors. For the study at large: Enrolled about 2012-2016, patients had progressing, pretreated mismatch repair-deficient cancers of about a dozen types.

Repertoires were generated with immunoSEQ multiplex PCR, while TCRdb's copy carries only in-frame clones and drops some. The profile covers some 97,000 clones, with 70% to 85% appearing a single time and approximately 6.5% taken by the ten largest. Every patient had mismatch repair deficiency by PCR or immunohistochemistry. TCRs were sequenced from three patients responding to pembrolizumab. Study outcomes and limitations: Tumor-resident clones, often absent from pretreatment blood, expanded after pembrolizumab and then contracted.

This CDR3 is built from 14 residues. The V gene lost 3 bases and the J gene lost 0 bases, with 5 bases spanning the gap. Germline CDR1 is SGHVS and CDR2 is FQNEAQ. The receptor was isolated from an adult with mismatch repair-deficient cancer. Sequencing was performed on peripheral blood, taken roughly 35 weeks after starting pembrolizumab. The rearrangement links TRBV7-8 to TRBJ2-2; no clear D. CDR3 sequence: CASSLQTNTGELFF. The CDR3 DNA follows: TGTGCCAGCAGCTTGCAGACGAACACCGGGGAGCTGTTTTTT.